This T cell receptor (beta chain) stems from a study of blood T cell repertoires in COVID-19. The V gene lost 6 bases and the J gene lost 5 bases, with 10 bases spanning the gap. The CDR3 loop spans 11 amino acids. CDR1 and CDR2 from the germline V gene are DFQATT and SNEGSKA (reference sequence). In the original analysis: The authors estimated nucleated cell counts from reference gene primer amplification. Repertoires were generated with immunoSEQ multiplex PCR, while TCRdb's copy carries only in-frame clones and drops some. That table furnishes V, J and clone size, whereas the DNA furnished D and trimming. Here the sample spans about 77,000 clones, about 70% being singletons. This clone was counted once.

Sequenced material: peripheral blood. The clonotype comes from a man between 60 and 70 years old with acute or convalescent COVID-19. The rearrangement uses TRBV20-1 and TRBJ1-2; tentative D call: TRBD1 (5 bases). The CDR3 DNA sequence: TGCAGTGCGAAGGGACTGTATGGCTACACCTTC. This gives the protein CSAKGLYGYTF.